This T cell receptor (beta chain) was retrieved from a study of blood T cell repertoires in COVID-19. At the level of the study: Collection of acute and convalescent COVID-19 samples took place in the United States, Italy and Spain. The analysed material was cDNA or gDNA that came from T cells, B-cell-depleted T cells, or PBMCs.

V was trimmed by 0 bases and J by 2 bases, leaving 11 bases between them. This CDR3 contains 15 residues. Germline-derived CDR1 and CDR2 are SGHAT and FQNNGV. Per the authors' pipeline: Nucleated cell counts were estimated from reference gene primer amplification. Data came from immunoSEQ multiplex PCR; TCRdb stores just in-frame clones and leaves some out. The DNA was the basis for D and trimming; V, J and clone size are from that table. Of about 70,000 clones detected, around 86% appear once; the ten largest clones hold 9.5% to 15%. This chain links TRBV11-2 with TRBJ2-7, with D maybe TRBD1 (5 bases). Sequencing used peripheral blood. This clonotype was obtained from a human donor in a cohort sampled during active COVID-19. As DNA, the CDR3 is TGTGCCAGCAGCTTAGAGTGGGGCCGCCCCTACGAGCAGTACTTC. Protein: CASSLEWGRPYEQYF.